This TCR beta chain was recorded in a study of beta chain features in type 1 diabetes. Study-wide points: Sampled from patients, naive, central memory and Treg TCRB repertoires appeared more similar than those sampled from healthy donors. TCRB CDR3s were moderately but significantly shorter in Type 1 diabetes patients in all four CD4+ subsets. Patients and controls would share equally any PCR tilt toward shorter templates. Lower insertion and higher deletion counts appeared at VDJ junctions in type 1 diabetes patients.

This CDR3 has 12 residues. V was shortened by 5 bases and J by 0 bases, with 7 bases between the two germline ends. CDR1 and CDR2 (germline): SQVTM, ANQGSEA. To note about this clone: Its antigen is unidentified.

cDNA synthesis used the whole RNA isolate, giving expressed TCRB sequences. Assay: immunoSEQ multiplex PCR; the TCRdb copy retains only in-frame clones and omits some. The sample carries around 160,000 clones, 50% to 70% recorded once. The TCR comes from a man younger than 40 with type 1 diabetes. The sample was naive CD4+ T cells from blood. The chain employs TRBV29-1 and TRBJ1-2; D gene unclear. The CDR3 sequence is CSVSSTNYGYTF. CDR3 coding DNA: TGCAGCGTTTCGAGTACTAACTATGGCTACACCTTC.